In this sample, the clone carrying this TCR beta chain turned up once. What it binds is not known. The data originate from a study of shared clonotypes between healthy human individuals. Germline loops: CDR1 SGHRS, CDR2 YFSETQ. V was trimmed by 4 bases and J by 2 bases, leaving 12 bases between them. The CDR3 spans 15 residues. Around 32,000 T cell genomes, or roughly 180 ng DNA, went into the sorted-subset replicate PCRs. Using immunoSEQ multiplex PCR, the repertoire was profiled, and TCRdb retains in-frame clones only, with some absent. Of hundreds of thousands of clones in the sample, roughly 70% are singletons; the top ten hold about 9.3%. General observations from the study: The sole specimen, blood, was sampled, and tissue repertoires likely differ.

The sample taken for sequencing was memory CD4+ T cells sorted from blood. Sample subset: CD45RA-negative fraction. The chain combines TRBV5-1 with TRBJ2-2, with D perhaps matching TRBD1 (5 bases). The receptor's source is a man aged 30-40 years in good health. The CDR3 DNA reads TGCGCCAGCAGCGGCAGACAGATTAACACCGGGGAGCTGTTTTTT. Translated, it gives CASSGRQINTGELFF.